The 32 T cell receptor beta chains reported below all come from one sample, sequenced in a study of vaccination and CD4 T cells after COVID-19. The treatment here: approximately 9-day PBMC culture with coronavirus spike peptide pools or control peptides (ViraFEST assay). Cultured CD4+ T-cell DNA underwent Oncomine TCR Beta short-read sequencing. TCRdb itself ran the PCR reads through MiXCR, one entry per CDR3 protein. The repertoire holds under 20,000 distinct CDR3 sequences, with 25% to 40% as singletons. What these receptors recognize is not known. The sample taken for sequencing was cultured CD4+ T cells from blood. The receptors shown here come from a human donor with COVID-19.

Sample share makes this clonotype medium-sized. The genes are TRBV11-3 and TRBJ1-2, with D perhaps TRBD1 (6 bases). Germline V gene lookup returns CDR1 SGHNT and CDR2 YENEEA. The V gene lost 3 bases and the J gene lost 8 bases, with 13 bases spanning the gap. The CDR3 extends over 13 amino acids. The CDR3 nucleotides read TGTGCCAGCAGCTTGACAGGTTTAAGCGGCTACACCTTC. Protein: CASSLTGLSGYTF.

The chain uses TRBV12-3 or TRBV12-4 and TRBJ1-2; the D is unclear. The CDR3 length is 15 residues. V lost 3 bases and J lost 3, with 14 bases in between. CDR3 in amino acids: CASSLVGQADYGYTF. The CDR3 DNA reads TGTGCCAGCAGTTTGGTTGGGCAGGCGGACTATGGCTACACCTTC.

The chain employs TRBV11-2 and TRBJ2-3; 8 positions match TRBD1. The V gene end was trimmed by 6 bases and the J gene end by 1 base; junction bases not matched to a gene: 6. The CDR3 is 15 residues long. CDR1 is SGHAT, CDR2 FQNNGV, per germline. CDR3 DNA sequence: TGTGCCAGCAGAAGGACAGGGAGAGGCACAGATACGCAGTATTTT. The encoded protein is CASRRTGRGTDTQYF.

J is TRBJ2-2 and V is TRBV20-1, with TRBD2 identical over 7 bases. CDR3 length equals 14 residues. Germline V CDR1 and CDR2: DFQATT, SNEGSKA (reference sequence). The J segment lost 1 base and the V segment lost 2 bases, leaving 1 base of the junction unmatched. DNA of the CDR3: TGCAGTGCTAGACAGCGGGGGAACACCGGGGAGCTGTTTTTT. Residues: CSARQRGNTGELFF.

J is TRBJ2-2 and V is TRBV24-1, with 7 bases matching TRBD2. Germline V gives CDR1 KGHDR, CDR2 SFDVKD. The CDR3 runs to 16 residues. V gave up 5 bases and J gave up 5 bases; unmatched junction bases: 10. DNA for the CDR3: TGTGCCACCAGTGTGCGGGGGATCATTGGTACCGGGGAGCTGTTTTTT. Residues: CATSVRGIIGTGELFF.

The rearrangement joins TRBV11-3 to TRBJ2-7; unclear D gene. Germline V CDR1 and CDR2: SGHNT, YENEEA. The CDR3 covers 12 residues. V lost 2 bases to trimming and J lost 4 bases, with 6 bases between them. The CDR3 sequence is CASSLNRYEQYF. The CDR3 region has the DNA TGTGCCAGCAGCTTAAATCGGTACGAGCAGTACTTC. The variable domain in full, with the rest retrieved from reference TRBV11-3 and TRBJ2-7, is EAGVVQSPRYKIIEKKQPVAFWCNPISGHNTLYWYLQNLGQGPELLIRYENEEAVDDSQLPKDRFSAERLKGVDSTLKIQPAELGDSAVYLCASSLNRYEQYFGPGTRLTVT.

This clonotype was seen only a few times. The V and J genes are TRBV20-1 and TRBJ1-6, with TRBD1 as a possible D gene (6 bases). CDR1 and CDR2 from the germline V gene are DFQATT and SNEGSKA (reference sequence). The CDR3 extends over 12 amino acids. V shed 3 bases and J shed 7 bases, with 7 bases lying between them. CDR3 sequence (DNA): TGCAGTGCTAGTCAGGGGAATTCACCCCTCCACTTT. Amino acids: CSASQGNSPLHF.

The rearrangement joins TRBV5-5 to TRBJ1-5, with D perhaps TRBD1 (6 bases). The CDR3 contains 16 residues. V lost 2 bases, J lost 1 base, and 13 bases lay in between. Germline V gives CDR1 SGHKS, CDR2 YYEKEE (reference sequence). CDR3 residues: CASSLGGTRSNQPQHF. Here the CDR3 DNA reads TGTGCCAGCAGCTTAGGGGGGACTAGGAGCAATCAGCCCCAGCATTTT.

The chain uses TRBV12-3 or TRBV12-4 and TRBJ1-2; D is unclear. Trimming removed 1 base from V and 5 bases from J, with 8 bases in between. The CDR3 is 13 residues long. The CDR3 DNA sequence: TGTGCCAGCAGTTTAGGGGCAGTTTATGGCTACACCTTC. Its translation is CASSLGAVYGYTF.

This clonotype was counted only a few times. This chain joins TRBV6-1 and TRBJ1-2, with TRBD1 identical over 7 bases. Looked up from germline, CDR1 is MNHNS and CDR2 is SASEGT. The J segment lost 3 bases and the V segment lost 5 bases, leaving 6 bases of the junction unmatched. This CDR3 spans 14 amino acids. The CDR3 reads CASSPRGSDYGYTF. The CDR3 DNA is TGTGCCAGCAGTCCCAGGGGGTCGGACTATGGCTACACCTTC.

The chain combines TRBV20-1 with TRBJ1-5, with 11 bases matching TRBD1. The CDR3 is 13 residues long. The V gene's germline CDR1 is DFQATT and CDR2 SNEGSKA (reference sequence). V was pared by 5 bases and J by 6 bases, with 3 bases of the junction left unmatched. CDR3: CSAAGTGGQPQHF. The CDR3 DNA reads TGCAGTGCTGCCGGGACAGGGGGTCAGCCCCAGCATTTT.

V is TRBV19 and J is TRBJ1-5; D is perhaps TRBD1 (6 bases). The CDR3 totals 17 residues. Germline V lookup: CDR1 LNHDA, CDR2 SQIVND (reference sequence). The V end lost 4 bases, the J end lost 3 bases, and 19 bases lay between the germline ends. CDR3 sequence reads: CASSNPGQGPFNQPQHF. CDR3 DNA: TGTGCCAGTAGTAACCCGGGGCAGGGGCCTTTCAATCAGCCCCAGCATTTT.

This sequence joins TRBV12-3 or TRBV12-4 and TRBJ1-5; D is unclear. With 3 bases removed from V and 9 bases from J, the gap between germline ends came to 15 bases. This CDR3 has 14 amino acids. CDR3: CASSFGPDVSPQHF. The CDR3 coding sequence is TGTGCCAGCAGTTTTGGGCCTGACGTTTCGCCCCAGCATTTT.

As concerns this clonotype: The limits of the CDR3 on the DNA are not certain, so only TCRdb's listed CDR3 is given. This CDR3 reads CASILGGSTGELFF. This chain links TRBV11-3 with TRBJ2-2; the table calls TRBD2, which could not be checked here. Inclusive of both ends, the CDR3 amounts to 14 amino acids. Germline values: CDR1 SGHNT, CDR2 YENEEA.

DNA of the CDR3: TGTGCCAGCAGTAACCACCGGGACCAGGTGTGGGGCTACACCTTC. It specifies CASSNHRDQVWGYTF. The chain is built from TRBV6-1 and TRBJ1-2, with D possibly TRBD1 on 5 matching bases. V was clipped by 5 bases and J by 8 bases, with 21 bases between them. Germline CDR1 MNHNS, CDR2 SASEGT. This CDR3 has 15 amino acids.

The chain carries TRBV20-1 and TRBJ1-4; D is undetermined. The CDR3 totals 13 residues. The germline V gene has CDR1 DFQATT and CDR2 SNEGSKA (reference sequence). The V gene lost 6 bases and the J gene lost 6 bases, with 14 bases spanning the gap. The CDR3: CSAIRESDEKLFF. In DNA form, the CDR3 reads TGCAGTGCGATCCGGGAATCGGATGAAAAACTGTTTTTT.

This chain's CDR3 is CASSISGGTSTDTQYF. CDR3 nucleotide sequence: TGTGCCAGCAGCATTAGCGGGGGGACTAGCACAGATACGCAGTATTTT. The chain carries TRBV9 and TRBJ2-3; TRBD2 matches 10 bases. Germline V CDR1 and CDR2: SGDLS, YYNGEE. The CDR3 is made up of 16 amino acids. Unmatched junction bases numbered 5, after V lost 4 bases and J lost 0 bases.

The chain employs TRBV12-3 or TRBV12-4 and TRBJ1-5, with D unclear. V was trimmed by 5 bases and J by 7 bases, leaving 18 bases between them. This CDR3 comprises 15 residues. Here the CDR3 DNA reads TGTGCCAGCAGTGCGACCGGTGTTGGTCAACAGCCCCAGCATTTT. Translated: CASSATGVGQQPQHF.

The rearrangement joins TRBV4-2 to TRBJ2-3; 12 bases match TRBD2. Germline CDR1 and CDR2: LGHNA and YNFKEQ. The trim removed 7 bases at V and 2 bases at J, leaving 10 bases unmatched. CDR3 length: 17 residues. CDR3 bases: TGTGCCAGCACCCTCCGACTAGCGGGGGAGATCACAGATACGCAGTATTTT. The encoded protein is CASTLRLAGEITDTQYF.

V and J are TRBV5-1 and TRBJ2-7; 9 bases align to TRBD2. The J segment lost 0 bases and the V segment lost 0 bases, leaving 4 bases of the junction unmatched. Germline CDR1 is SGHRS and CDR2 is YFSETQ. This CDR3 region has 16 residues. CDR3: CASSLVGGGVSYEQYF. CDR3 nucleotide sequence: TGCGCCAGCAGCTTGGTCGGCGGGGGGGTCTCCTACGAGCAGTACTTC.

CDR3 sequence reads: CSGQLVQAGETQYF. In DNA form, the CDR3 reads TGCAGTGGTCAACTCGTACAGGCAGGGGAGACCCAGTACTTC. The J gene is TRBJ2-5, the V gene TRBV20-1; a weak D match, TRBD1 (5 bases). This CDR3 comprises 14 residues. Germline CDR1 DFQATT, CDR2 SNEGSKA (reference sequence). V was pared by 7 bases and J by 5 bases, with 20 bases between.

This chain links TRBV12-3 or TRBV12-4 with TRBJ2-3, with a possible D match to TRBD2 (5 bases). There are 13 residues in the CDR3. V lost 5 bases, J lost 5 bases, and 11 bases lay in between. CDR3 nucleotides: TGTGCCAGCAGTCCCCGGGATAGAGATACGCAGTATTTT. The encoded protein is CASSPRDRDTQYF.

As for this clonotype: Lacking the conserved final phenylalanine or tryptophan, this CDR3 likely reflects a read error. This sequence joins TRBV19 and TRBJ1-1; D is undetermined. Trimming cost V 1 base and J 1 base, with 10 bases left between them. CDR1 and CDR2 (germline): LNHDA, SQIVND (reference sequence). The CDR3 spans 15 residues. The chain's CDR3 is CASSIGRGGNTEAFY. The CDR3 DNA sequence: TGTGCCAGTAGTATAGGACGGGGAGGGAACACTGAAGCTTTCTAT.

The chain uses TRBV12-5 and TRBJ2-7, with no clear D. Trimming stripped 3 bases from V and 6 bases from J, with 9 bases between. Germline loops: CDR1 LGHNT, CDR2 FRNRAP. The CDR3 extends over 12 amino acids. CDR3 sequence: CASGFWDREQYF. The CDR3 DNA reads TGTGCTAGTGGTTTCTGGGATCGCGAGCAGTACTTC.

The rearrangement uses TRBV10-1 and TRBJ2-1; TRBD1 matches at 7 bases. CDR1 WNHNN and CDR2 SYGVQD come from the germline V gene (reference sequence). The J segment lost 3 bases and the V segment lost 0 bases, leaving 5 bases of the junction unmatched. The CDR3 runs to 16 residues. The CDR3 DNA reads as TGCGCCAGCAGTGAGTCGAAGGGACAGAACTACAATGAGCAGTTCTTC. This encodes CASSESKGQNYNEQFF.

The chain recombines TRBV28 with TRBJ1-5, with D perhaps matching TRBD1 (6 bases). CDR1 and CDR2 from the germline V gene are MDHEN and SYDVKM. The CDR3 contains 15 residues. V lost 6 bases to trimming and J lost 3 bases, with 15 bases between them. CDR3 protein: CASRFQGQPNQPQHF. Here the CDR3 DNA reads TGTGCCAGCAGATTCCAGGGACAACCCAATCAGCCCCAGCATTTT.

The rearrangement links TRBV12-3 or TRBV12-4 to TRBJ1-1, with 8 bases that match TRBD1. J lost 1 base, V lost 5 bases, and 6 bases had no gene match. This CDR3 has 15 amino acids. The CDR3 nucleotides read TGTGCCAGCAGTATCGACGGGACAGGGAACACTGAAGCTTTCTTT. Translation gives CASSIDGTGNTEAFF.

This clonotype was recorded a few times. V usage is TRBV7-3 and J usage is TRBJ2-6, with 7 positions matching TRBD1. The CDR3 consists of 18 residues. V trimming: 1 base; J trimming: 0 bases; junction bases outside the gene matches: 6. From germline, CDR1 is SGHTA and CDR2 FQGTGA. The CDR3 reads CASSLNRDSRSGANVLTF. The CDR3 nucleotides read TGTGCCAGCAGCTTAAATCGGGACAGCCGCTCTGGGGCCAACGTCCTGACTTTC.

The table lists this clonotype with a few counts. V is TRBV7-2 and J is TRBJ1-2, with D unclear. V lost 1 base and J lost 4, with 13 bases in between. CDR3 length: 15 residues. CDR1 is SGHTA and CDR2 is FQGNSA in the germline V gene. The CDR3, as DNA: TGTGCCAGCAGCTTAGAAGGAGGGTGGATCTATGGCTACACCTTC. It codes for CASSLEGGWIYGYTF.

The CDR3 region has the DNA TGTGCCAGCAGGACTAGCGGGGGGTCAGATACGCAGTATTTT. Amino acid sequence: CASRTSGGSDTQYF. The chain links TRBV6-1 to TRBJ2-3; 13 bases align to TRBD2. This CDR3 is built from 14 residues. J lost 4 bases, V lost 6 bases, and 1 base had no gene match. Germline V gives CDR1 MNHNS, CDR2 SASEGT.

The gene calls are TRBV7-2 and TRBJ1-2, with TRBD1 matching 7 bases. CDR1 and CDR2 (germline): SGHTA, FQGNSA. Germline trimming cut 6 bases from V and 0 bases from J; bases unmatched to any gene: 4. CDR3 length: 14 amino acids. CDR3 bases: TGTGCCAGCAGGGGGGACAGCTCTAACTATGGCTACACCTTC. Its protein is CASRGDSSNYGYTF. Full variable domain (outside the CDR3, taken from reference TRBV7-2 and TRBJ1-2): GAGVSQSPSNKVTEKGKDVELRCDPISGHTALYWYRQSLGQGLEFLIYFQGNSAPDKSGLPSDRFSAERTGGSVSTLTIQRTQQEDSAVYLCASRGDSSNYGYTFGSGTRLTVV.

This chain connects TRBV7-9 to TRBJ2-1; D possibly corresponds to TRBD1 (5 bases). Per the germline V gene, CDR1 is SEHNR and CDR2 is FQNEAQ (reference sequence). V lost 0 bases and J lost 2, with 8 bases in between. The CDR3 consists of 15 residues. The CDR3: CASSLAQTAYNEQFF. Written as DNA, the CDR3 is TGTGCCAGCAGCTTAGCGCAGACAGCCTACAATGAGCAGTTCTTC.